This TCR beta chain stems from a study of siplizumab effects on memory and regulatory T cells. TCRdb's table, derived via immunoSEQ multiplex PCR, lists solely in-frame clones and lacks some. The data show some 62,000 clones, over 65% seen once. The CDR3 covers 15 residues. Trimming removed 5 bases at V and 1 base at J, with 14 bases between. CDR1 MNHNS and CDR2 SASEGT come from the germline V gene. The J gene is TRBJ1-1, the V gene TRBV6-1, with D unclear. Sequences were obtained from memory CD4+ T cells sorted from blood. The receptor was isolated from a human donor in good health. In nucleotides, the CDR3 is TGTGCCAGCAGTCGGGGTTTCGGAGGGAACACTGAAGCTTTCTTT. This translates into CASSRGFGGNTEAFF.